The rows below give T cell receptor beta chains drawn from one sample of a study of control samples from healthy donors and cancer patients. Produced via immunoSEQ multiplex PCR; TCRdb's table is partial and in-frame only. The repertoire holds 65,000 to 95,000 clones, with 80% to 90% as singletons. Sequencing was carried out using blood. These receptors were obtained from a man aged 45-65 years in good health. CDR3s include the opening cysteine and the closing phenylalanine or tryptophan. A D gene is named only where the DNA matches it firmly. The listing skips clone size in some rows; elsewhere it reads once, few, many or a size class.

d_call,j_call,v_call,clone_size,cdr3_nt,cdr3_aa
.,TRBJ2-1,TRBV6-5,.,TGTGCCAGCAGGAAGGACAGACTGGGTGAGCAGTTCTTC,CASRKDRLGEQFF
.,TRBJ1-5,TRBV5-1,.,TGCGCCAGCAGCTTGGCATGGGGAAGTCCCCAGCATTTT,CASSLAWGSPQHF
.,TRBJ1-4,TRBV27,.,TGTGCCAGCAGAGCAGGGGATGGTAAAGAAAAACTGTTTTTT,CASRAGDGKEKLFF
.,TRBJ2-1,TRBV19,.,TGTGCCAGTAGTATGAGGGGTGAAGGAGGCAATGAGCAGTTCTTC,CASSMRGEGGNEQFF
TRBD2,TRBJ2-3,TRBV24-1,.,TGTGCCACCAGTGGGGCGGGAGCGGGGGCAGATACGCAGTATTTT,CATSGAGAGADTQYF
.,TRBJ1-1,TRBV11-3,.,TGTGCCAGCAGCTTATCGGGCCAGAACACTGAAGCTTTCTTT,CASSLSGQNTEAFF
TRBD1,TRBJ1-1,TRBV20-1,.,TGCAGTGCTAGTCCAGGACAGGGGGCCGGCACTGAAGCTTTCTTT,CSASPGQGAGTEAFF
.,TRBJ1-2,TRBV5-8,once,TGTGCCAGCAGCTTGCTGGGTCCCGCGGGCACCTTC,CASSLLGPAGTF
.,TRBJ1-4,TRBV15,.,TGTGCCACCAGCAGTGGGACATCTGCAACTAATGAAAAACTGTTTTTT,CATSSGTSATNEKLFF
.,TRBJ2-1,TRBV10-2,few,TGCGCCAGCAGTGACAATGAGCAGTTCTTC,CASSDNEQFF
.,TRBJ1-4,TRBV15,.,TGTGCCACCAGAGGGGAGGGAGAAAAACTGTTTTTT,CATRGEGEKLFF
.,TRBJ2-1,TRBV9,.,TGTGCCAGCAGCGTAGACAGAACCTACAATGAGCAGTTCTTC,CASSVDRTYNEQFF
TRBD2,TRBJ2-3,TRBV6-5,.,TGTGCCAGCAGGACGACTAGCGCCCCCACAGATACGCAGTATTTT,CASRTTSAPTDTQYF
.,TRBJ2-3,TRBV5-1,.,TGCGCCAGCAGTCTGGGGGCAGGAGGGAGCACAGATACGCAGTATTTT,CASSLGAGGSTDTQYF
.,TRBJ2-7,TRBV11-2,.,TGTGCCAGCGAGAGTTCCTACGAGCAGTACTTC,CASESSYEQYF
TRBD2,TRBJ2-3,TRBV6-5,.,TGTGCCAGCAGCCCCGGGGGGTTTGGCACAGATACGCAGTATTTT,CASSPGGFGTDTQYF
TRBD1,TRBJ1-4,TRBV28,.,TGTGCCAGCAGTTCCTCCGGGACAGGGCCGCAAAAACTGTTTTTT,CASSSSGTGPQKLFF
TRBD2,TRBJ2-1,TRBV6-2/TRBV6-3,.,TGTGCCAGCAGTTACTGGTCTAGCGGGAGTGGTAATGAGCAGTTCTTC,CASSYWSSGSGNEQFF
.,TRBJ1-4,TRBV16,.,TGTGCCAGCAGCCGCGGACAGAATGAAAAACTGTTTTTT,CASSRGQNEKLFF
.,TRBJ1-6,TRBV19,.,TGTGCCAGTAGCTCTTGGGCCAATTCAGCCCTCCACTTT,CASSSWANSALHF
.,TRBJ2-1,TRBV19,.,TGTGCCAGTATAGGCGGGGACTCCCGCCGGGGTGAGCAGTTCTTC,CASIGGDSRRGEQFF
TRBD1,TRBJ2-2,TRBV6-5,.,TGTGCCAGCAGGAACAGGGGAAGTGCCGGGGAGCTGTTTTTT,CASRNRGSAGELFF
TRBD1,TRBJ2-2,TRBV7-6,.,TGTGCCAGCAGCTTACGGACAGGGGTCGAAGGGGGGGAGCTGTTTTTT,CASSLRTGVEGGELFF